Included here is one TCR beta chain sequence, with context. Its antigen is not identified. The CDR3 is 16 residues long. V was pared by 4 bases and J by 4 bases, with 8 bases of the junction left unmatched. The germline gives CDR1 SGHRS, CDR2 YFSETQ. This sample is drawn from a study of CD4+ T cells in melanoma. Sequenced by immunoSEQ multiplex PCR; TCRdb stores in-frame clones only, minus some. The sample includes 11,000 or so clones, about 70% of them seen just once. Notes on the study in general: CD8+ T cell, macrophage and B cell function reportedly correlated with neoantigen-specific CD4+ T cells. Reportedly, melanoma neoantigen-specific CD4+ T cells showed varied differentiation states.

This TCR derives from a human donor with melanoma. This chain uses TRBV5-1 with TRBJ2-1; 10 bases match TRBD1. Sequenced material: cells from a culture (not recorded whether cultured in vitro). CDR3 region: CASSVGTGAVYNEQFF. The CDR3 nucleotides are TGCGCCAGCAGCGTTGGGACAGGGGCAGTGTACAATGAGCAGTTCTTC.